This T cell receptor beta chain originates from a study of T cell changes during pregnancy in multiple sclerosis. The CDR3 totals 14 residues. Trimming took 4 bases from V and 5 from J; bases not matched to a gene: 5. Germline V CDR1 and CDR2: LNHDA, SQIVND (reference sequence). The assay was immunoSEQ multiplex PCR, and TCRdb's table has in-frame clones only and misses some. This table has approximately 31,000 clones, approximately 90% appearing once. The clonotype was recovered from a female donor with multiple sclerosis, enrolled in a pregnancy study. This material consisted of CD8+ T cells from peripheral blood mononuclear cells, taken in the second trimester of pregnancy. This sequence joins TRBV19 and TRBJ1-5, with 7 bases fitting TRBD1. CDR3 nucleotides: TGTGCCAGTAGTACCCGGGACAGAGATCAGCCCCAGCATTTT. This codes for CASSTRDRDQPQHF.